This entry lists 8 T cell receptor beta chains sequenced from one sample in a study of T cells in localized non-small cell lung cancer. Clones were read by immunoSEQ multiplex PCR, and TCRdb kept only the in-frame ones, dropping some. Counted here are 35,000 to 45,000 clones, 81% occurring once; the ten biggest clones make up roughly 7.3%. Specimen: peripheral blood mononuclear cells, collected before any cancer treatment. These receptors originate from a male donor at least 60 years old with stage II lung adenocarcinoma.

The chain uses TRBV28 and TRBJ1-1; D is uncertain. Germline V lookup: CDR1 MDHEN, CDR2 SYDVKM. CDR3 length: 13 amino acids. V gave up 1 base and J gave up 1 base, with 4 bases separating them. This chain's CDR3 is CASSLYKNTEAFF. The DNA for the CDR3 is TGTGCCAGCAGTTTATACAAGAACACTGAAGCTTTCTTT.

The chain links TRBV29-1 to TRBJ2-7, with TRBD1 identical over 9 bases. Germline loops: CDR1 SQVTM, CDR2 ANQGSEA. The CDR3 loop spans 12 amino acids. V trimming: 4 bases; J trimming: 4 bases; junction bases outside the gene matches: 2. The CDR3: CSVGGTGYEQYF. The CDR3 DNA reads TGCAGCGTTGGAGGGACAGGGTACGAGCAGTACTTC.

This chain joins TRBV10-3 and TRBJ1-6; TRBD1 matches 9 bases. Germline values: CDR1 ENHRY, CDR2 SYGVKD. The CDR3 runs to 16 residues. V shed 8 bases and J 7 bases; nucleotides not matched to a gene: 12. CDR3 DNA: TGTGCCATCGCAGGGACAGGGACCGGTGGGAATTCACCCCTCCACTTT. This translates into CAIAGTGTGGNSPLHF.

The V and J genes are TRBV15 and TRBJ2-1; TRBD1 is a possible D gene (5 bases). V lost 3 bases, J lost 5 bases, and 8 bases lay in between. CDR1 is LNHNV and CDR2 is YYDKDF in the germline V gene (reference sequence). The CDR3 has 13 residues. CDR3 loop: CATSSLTDNEQFF. CDR3 nucleotides: TGTGCCACCAGCAGCCTGACAGACAATGAGCAGTTCTTC.

V and J are TRBV11-2 and TRBJ1-4; 9 bases line up with TRBD1. The CDR3 has 17 amino acids. V lost 2 bases to trimming and J lost 8 bases; unmatched junction nucleotides: 12. Germline values: CDR1 SGHAT, CDR2 FQNNGV. CDR3 amino acids: CASSLKPGGTGIEKLFF. The CDR3, as DNA: TGTGCCAGCAGCTTAAAACCGGGCGGGACAGGGATCGAAAAACTGTTTTTT.

In its sample, this clone is medium-sized. The chain employs TRBV11-3 and TRBJ2-7, with D possibly being TRBD1 or TRBD2 (5 bases each). Deletions cut 5 bases from V and 0 bases from J, with 14 bases between. Germline V gene lookup returns CDR1 SGHNT and CDR2 YENEEA. CDR3 length equals 15 residues. The CDR3 DNA reads as TGTGCCAGCAGCCGGGACCCTTCAAGCTCCTACGAGCAGTACTTC. This translates into CASSRDPSSSYEQYF.

This chain joins TRBV18 and TRBJ2-7, with D maybe TRBD1 (6 bases). V was shortened by 4 bases and J by 3 bases, with 16 bases between the two germline ends. There are 15 residues in the CDR3. Germline V gene lookup returns CDR1 KGHSH and CDR2 LQKENI. This CDR3 is CASSHRDKTYYEQYF. The CDR3 DNA is TGTGCCAGCTCACACCGGGACAAGACTTACTACGAGCAGTACTTC.

The V call is TRBV10-3, the J call TRBJ2-1; 8 bases are a match to TRBD2. The ends lost 7 bases at V and 7 bases at J; junction bases unmatched: 9. From germline, CDR1 is ENHRY and CDR2 SYGVKD. The CDR3 runs to 14 residues. The CDR3 is CAIKNAGGNNEQFF. The CDR3 bases are TGTGCCATCAAAAATGCGGGAGGAAATAATGAGCAGTTCTTC.